The next 25 T cell receptor beta chains were all read from a single sample in a study of CD8 T cells in ankylosing spondylitis. MiXCR was run by TCRdb on the 5' RACE reads, yielding one entry per CDR3 protein. The sample records a few hundred thousand distinct CDR3 sequences, more than 9% being singletons. The specimen sequenced was blood, either unsorted or a sorted T cell fraction (not recorded which). The receptors derive from a male donor with ankylosing spondylitis or in good health (not recorded which).

Worth noting for this clonotype: With a much larger clone just one base away, this may be a read error. This chain connects TRBV7-8 to TRBJ1-6; D gene unclear. The CDR3 loop spans 15 amino acids. Germline V CDR1 and CDR2: SGHVS, FQNEAQ. The CDR3 region is CASSLALQRNSPLPF. The CDR3 nucleotides are TGTGCCAGCAGCTTAGCGCTACAGCGAAATTCACCCCTCCCCTTT.

This clonotype was observed many times. The rearrangement joins TRBV5-1 to TRBJ1-3, with 12 bases identical to TRBD1. Germline loops: CDR1 SGHRS, CDR2 YFSETQ. There are 20 residues in the CDR3. After removal of 4 bases from V and 0 bases from J, the junction contained 14 bases not matched to a gene. CDR3 coding DNA: TGCGCCAGCAGCGTGGGCCGACCGGGACAGGGGGCGAGCTCTGGAAACACCATATATTTT. It codes for CASSVGRPGQGASSGNTIYF.

At least ten counts were recorded for this clonotype. The chain recombines TRBV11-1 with TRBJ2-2; 7 bases align to TRBD2. The germline V gene encodes CDR1 SGHAT and CDR2 FQDESV (reference sequence). The CDR3 is 18 amino acids. J was trimmed by 0 bases and V by 6 bases; bases with no gene match: 13. CDR3 in DNA: TGTGCCAGCAGTACAAGAGGTGGCCTAGCGGCGAACACCGGGGAGCTGTTTTTT. Protein product: CASSTRGGLAANTGELFF.

This clonotype was counted at least ten times. CDR3 DNA sequence: TGCGCCAGCAGCTTACCAGGGTCGGCGGGGGCCGGGACTGAAGCTTTCTTT. Residues: CASSLPGSAGAGTEAFF. The chain combines TRBV5-1 with TRBJ1-1; D is possibly TRBD1 (6 bases). From germline, CDR1 is SGHRS and CDR2 YFSETQ. Trimming shortened V by 2 bases and J by 5 bases, and 22 bases separated the two germline ends. This CDR3 is built from 17 residues.

This clonotype was observed many times. The CDR3 coding sequence is TGCGCCAGCAGCTTGGAGGACAGGGTAAGCTCCTACAATGAGCAGTTCTTC. Translated: CASSLEDRVSSYNEQFF. V and J are TRBV5-1 and TRBJ2-1, with TRBD1 matching over 8 bases. The CDR3 has 17 amino acids. The V gene end was trimmed by 0 bases and the J gene end by 0 bases; junction bases not matched to a gene: 5. Looked up from germline, CDR1 is SGHRS and CDR2 is YFSETQ. Using reference TRBV5-1 and TRBJ2-1 for the parts outside the CDR3, the full variable domain is KAGVTQTPRYLIKTRGQQVTLSCSPISGHRSVSWYQQTPGQGLQFLFEYFSETQRNKGNFPGRFSGRQFSNSRSEMNVSTLELGDSALYLCASSLEDRVSSYNEQFFGPGTRLTVL.

In this sample, this clonotype turned up many times. The chain joins TRBV12-3 or TRBV12-4 to TRBJ1-2; 8 bases are shared with TRBD1. V lost 6 bases and J lost 8; bases outside the gene matches: 8. The CDR3 loop spans 13 amino acids. The CDR3 protein is CASSHQGARGYTF. The CDR3 nucleotides are TGTGCCAGCAGCCACCAGGGGGCCCGGGGCTACACCTTC.

The rearrangement links TRBV5-1 to TRBJ1-2; D unresolved. V gave up 4 bases and J gave up 7 bases, with 20 bases separating them. This CDR3 comprises 15 residues. The germline CDR1 and CDR2 sequences are SGHRS and YFSETQ. DNA for the CDR3: TGCGCCAGCAGCACCCTGGCTGTTGGTGGAACTGGCTACACCTTC. Translated, it gives CASSTLAVGGTGYTF.

This clonotype appeared many times. The chain couples TRBV2 to TRBJ1-3; D is ambiguous. V shed 5 bases and J shed 3 bases, with 11 bases lying between them. The germline CDR1 and CDR2 sequences are SNHLY and FYNNEI. The CDR3 totals 14 residues. CDR3 residues: CASSPLKGGNTIYF. CDR3 sequence (DNA): TGTGCCAGCAGTCCACTAAAGGGTGGAAACACCATATATTTT.

This clonotype showed up many times. The gene calls are TRBV7-2 and TRBJ2-3; D ambiguous. This CDR3 is 13 amino acids long. Germline CDR1 is SGHTA and CDR2 is FQGNSA. The ends were cut back, 7 bases at V and 0 bases at J, with 8 bases in the middle. This CDR3 is CASNPPSTDTQYF. Written as DNA, the CDR3 is TGTGCCAGCAACCCCCCGAGCACAGATACGCAGTATTTT.

This clonotype was recorded many times. The chain employs TRBV6-5 and TRBJ1-2; 10 nucleotides align to TRBD1. After removal of 1 base from V and 6 bases from J, the junction contained 5 bases not matched to a gene. Germline CDR1 is MNHEY and CDR2 is SVGAGI. The CDR3 runs to 15 residues. This CDR3 is CASSYFGTGDHGYTF. In DNA form, the CDR3 reads TGTGCCAGCAGTTACTTCGGGACAGGGGATCATGGCTACACCTTC.

This clonotype turned up a few times. This chain joins TRBV12-3 or TRBV12-4 and TRBJ1-1; a weak D match, TRBD1 (6 bases). There are 14 residues in the CDR3. V was shortened by 2 bases and J by 6 bases, with 13 bases between the two germline ends. DNA for the CDR3: TGTGCCAGCAGTTTATGGTGGGGGGCCGCTGAAGCTTTCTTT. It translates to CASSLWWGAAEAFF.

The CDR3 coding sequence is TGCAGCGTTGCAGGTTACACCGGGGAGCTGTTTTTT. Translation gives CSVAGYTGELFF. The chain uses TRBV29-1 and TRBJ2-2; D not certain. CDR1 and CDR2 from the germline V gene are SQVTM and ANQGSEA. The CDR3 runs 12 residues. V dropped 4 bases and J dropped 3 bases, with 6 bases sitting between them.

The chain has TRBV11-1 and TRBJ2-2; TRBD1 aligns across 12 bases. CDR1 and CDR2 from the germline V gene are SGHAT and FQDESV (reference sequence). V shed 5 bases, J shed 4 bases, and the junction held 14 bases outside the gene matches. The CDR3 sequence is 19 residues long. CDR3: CASSRRDRGQSATTGELFF. CDR3 sequence (DNA): TGTGCCAGCAGCCGCCGGGACAGGGGGCAGAGTGCGACCACCGGGGAGCTGTTTTTT.

This clonotype was detected ten times or more. The chain couples TRBV6-5 to TRBJ1-5; no reliable D call. The CDR3 has 13 residues. V was trimmed by 6 bases and J by 2 bases, leaving 8 bases between them. CDR1 is MNHEY, CDR2 SVGAGI, per germline. Here the CDR3 DNA reads TGTGCCAGCAGATACCGGGGCAATCAGCCCCAGCATTTT. Protein sequence: CASRYRGNQPQHF.

Many counts were recorded for this clonotype. The CDR3 region has the DNA TGTGCCAGCAGCTTACTGGGTAACACCGGGGAGCTGTTTTTT. Protein product: CASSLLGNTGELFF. This chain uses TRBV11-2 with TRBJ2-2; D is uncertain. Deletions cut 2 bases from V and 2 bases from J, with 6 bases between. This CDR3 contains 14 residues. From germline, CDR1 is SGHAT and CDR2 FQNNGV.

This clonotype was recorded at least ten times. The gene calls are TRBV20-1 and TRBJ2-7; 9 bases match TRBD1. With 5 bases clipped from V and 3 bases from J, the junction kept 5 bases outside the gene matches. The CDR3 runs 13 residues. Germline assignment: CDR1 DFQATT and CDR2 SNEGSKA (reference sequence). CDR3 in DNA: TGCAGTGCTTGGGACAGGGTGGGCTACGAGCAGTACTTC. Translating gives CSAWDRVGYEQYF.

This clonotype was seen ten or more times. J is TRBJ1-4 and V is TRBV7-8; D gene unclear. The length of the CDR3 is 14 residues. From germline, CDR1 is SGHVS and CDR2 FQNEAQ. Trimming pared 5 bases from V and 3 bases from J, leaving 10 bases between. The CDR3: CASSDVGSNEKLFF. Here the CDR3 DNA reads TGTGCCAGCAGCGATGTCGGGTCTAATGAAAAACTGTTTTTT.

The rearrangement links TRBV5-1 to TRBJ1-1, with 9 bases matching TRBD1. Germline V lookup: CDR1 SGHRS, CDR2 YFSETQ. The CDR3 has 15 residues. V gave up 4 bases and J gave up 5 bases; unmatched junction bases: 9. The CDR3: CASSEAGQGITEAFF. DNA of the CDR3: TGCGCCAGCAGCGAAGCGGGACAGGGTATTACTGAAGCTTTCTTT.

Only a few counts were recorded for this clonotype. The rearrangement joins TRBV5-1 to TRBJ2-1, with 8 bases lining up with TRBD2. The germline V gene encodes CDR1 SGHRS and CDR2 YFSETQ. The CDR3 sequence is 17 residues long. V was pared by 0 bases and J by 10 bases, with 15 bases of the junction left unmatched. The CDR3 region has the DNA TGCGCCAGCAGCTTGGAGAGCAGCGGGGGAGGTGTGGACGAGCAGTTCTTC. This codes for CASSLESSGGGVDEQFF.

In this sample, this clonotype turned up many times. The rearrangement links TRBV5-1 to TRBJ1-4; TRBD1 might be the D (5 bases). The V and J ends lost 4 bases and 6 bases respectively, with 16 bases between them. The CDR3 extends over 15 amino acids. Per the germline V gene, CDR1 is SGHRS and CDR2 is YFSETQ. This CDR3 reads CASSSLSGWDEKLFF. CDR3 bases: TGCGCCAGCAGCAGCCTTTCAGGGTGGGATGAAAAACTGTTTTTT.

This clonotype was detected ten times or more. The chain has TRBV27 and TRBJ2-7; 9 nucleotides match TRBD1. After removal of 7 bases from V and 0 bases from J, the junction contained 4 bases not matched to a gene. Looked up from germline, CDR1 is MNHEY and CDR2 is SMNVEV (reference sequence). The length of the CDR3 is 14 residues. CDR3 in amino acids: CASTRDRDSYEQYF. As DNA, the CDR3 is TGTGCCAGCACCCGGGACAGGGACTCCTACGAGCAGTACTTC.

This chain links TRBV7-2 with TRBJ1-2, with D unresolved. The length of the CDR3 is 13 residues. Germline lookup yields CDR1 SGHTA and CDR2 FQGNSA. The germline V and J ends were trimmed by 1 base and 4 bases, with 7 bases remaining between them. CDR3: CASSLDLSYGYTF. The CDR3, as DNA: TGTGCCAGCAGCTTAGATTTATCCTATGGCTACACCTTC.

This clonotype was recorded many times. The chain joins TRBV27 to TRBJ2-3; the D gene is possibly TRBD2 (6 bases). The V and J ends lost 3 bases and 0 bases respectively, with 10 bases between them. This CDR3 is built from 15 residues. CDR1 and CDR2 from the germline V gene are MNHEY and SMNVEV (reference sequence). The CDR3 region has the DNA TGTGCCAGCAGTTTGCGGCGGGATAGCACAGATACGCAGTATTTT. Translating gives CASSLRRDSTDTQYF.

This clonotype has more than one count but fewer than ten. The rearrangement links TRBV20-1 to TRBJ2-3; D uncertain. Trimming cost V 0 bases and J 8 bases, with 12 bases left between them. From germline, CDR1 is DFQATT and CDR2 SNEGSKA (reference sequence). This CDR3 is built from 13 residues. CDR3 nucleotide sequence: TGCAGTGCTAGAGATGCGGTGGCGGTTACGCAGTATTTT. It encodes CSARDAVAVTQYF.

This clonotype appeared many times. This chain connects TRBV7-2 to TRBJ1-1, with unresolved D. Per the germline V gene, CDR1 is SGHTA and CDR2 is FQGNSA. Trimming stripped 1 base from V and 7 bases from J, with 4 bases between. This CDR3 has 11 residues. The CDR3 bases are TGTGCCAGCAGCTTAGTGGATGAAGCTTTCTTT. Translation: CASSLVDEAFF.